The 21 T cell receptor beta chains in this list originate from one sample, sequenced in a study of tumor-infiltrating lymphocytes in primary liver carcinoma. The tissue used was unsorted bulk material of about 19-30 mg. RNA and DNA were co-extracted from it with the AllPrep DNA/RNA mini kit. Researchers generated TCR beta cDNA from roughly 510 ng of total RNA, relying on a constant-region primer. Sequencing libraries for TCR beta derived from three nested multiplex PCR rounds that used slightly modified ARM-PCR. The two initial PCR rounds, around 10 cycles each, used TRBV1-TRBV30 forward and C-beta reverse primers. TCRdb called the multiplex PCR reads again in MiXCR, with one record for every CDR3 protein. Of 75,000 to 90,000 distinct CDR3 sequences listed, roughly 72% are singletons. Sequenced sample: liver tumor tissue from sampling region 1. Regarding subset: tumor region T1, superior pole. All receptors derive from a man aged 35-49 years with primary liver carcinoma and hepatitis B virus infection.

The chain links TRBV6-2 or TRBV6-3 to TRBJ2-3, with D possibly being TRBD2 (6 bases). The CDR3 runs to 15 residues. The germline V gene has CDR1 MNHEY and CDR2 SVGEGT. Between the trimmed V and J ends, which lost 5 bases and 4 bases, there was a span of 16 bases. CDR3 sequence (DNA): TGTGCCAGCAGTCCCGGGAGTAGTAGCGCAGATACGCAGTATTTT. Its translation is CASSPGSSSADTQYF.

On this clonotype itself: A much more abundant neighbour one base away suggests this may be a read error. V and J are TRBV7-9 and TRBJ2-6, with TRBD2 as a possible D gene (6 bases). Trimming pared 4 bases from V and 2 bases from J, leaving 12 bases between. The CDR3 consists of 16 residues. Germline-derived CDR1 and CDR2 are SEHNR and FQNEAQ (reference sequence). CDR3 sequence: CASSYLTGAGANVLTF. DNA for the CDR3: TGTGCCAGCAGCTACCTTACGGGGGCTGGGGCCAACGTCCTGACTTTC.

Remarks on this clonotype: A much more abundant neighbour one base away suggests this may be a read error. The J gene is TRBJ2-5, the V gene TRBV28; D is tentatively TRBD1 or TRBD2 (5 bases each). This CDR3 contains 15 residues. Germline CDR1 MDHEN, CDR2 SYDVKM. CDR3: CASSLGRVNGETQCF. The DNA for the CDR3 is TGTGCCAGCAGTTTAGGCAGGGTAAACGGGGAGACCCAGTGCTTC.

Comments on this clonotype: The CDR3 does not close with the conserved phenylalanine or tryptophan, likely indicating a read error. This chain connects TRBV30 to TRBJ1-5, with a weak D call TRBD1 (6 bases). Trimming removed 1 base from V and 7 bases from J, with 17 bases in between. Germline lookup yields CDR1 GTSNPN and CDR2 SVGIG (reference sequence). This CDR3 has 15 residues. The CDR3 coding sequence is TGTGCCTGGAGTGAGGGGTACAGGGTACGGCAGCCCCAGCATTCT. This gives the protein CAWSEGYRVRQPQHS.

Points on this clonotype: At one of its ends the junction is not consistent with the germline gene, which may arise from a read error. This chain joins TRBV30 and TRBJ2-3; D is uncertain. Germline assignment: CDR1 GTSNPN and CDR2 SVGIG (reference sequence). There are 11 residues in the CDR3. The CDR3 reads CACQVWDTQYF. The CDR3 nucleotides are TGTGCCTGCCAAGTATGGGATACACAGTATTTT.

This clonotype was seen at least ten times. V gene TRBV28 combines with J gene TRBJ1-4, with D possibly matching TRBD1 (5 bases). Between the trimmed V and J ends, which lost 7 bases and 0 bases, there was a span of 9 bases. CDR3 length equals 14 residues. Germline values: CDR1 MDHEN, CDR2 SYDVKM. The CDR3 reads CASTSGATNEKLFF. The CDR3 nucleotides read TGTGCCAGCACCTCGGGGGCAACTAATGAAAAACTGTTTTTT.

This clonotype came up a few times. This sequence may be a read error, since a much larger clone differs from it by one base. As DNA, the CDR3 is TGCGTCAGCACTCGAATACCCGGCGGGGACACTGAAGCTTTCTTT. Its protein is CVSTRIPGGDTEAFF. The rearrangement uses TRBV5-1 and TRBJ1-1; D is uncertain. This CDR3 has 15 residues. CDR1 and CDR2 (germline): SGHRS, YFSETQ.

V and J are TRBV11-2 and TRBJ1-1; 9 positions match TRBD1. Germline CDR1 is SGHAT and CDR2 is FQNNGV. The CDR3 consists of 17 residues. J was trimmed by 6 bases and V by 5 bases; bases with no gene match: 16. The CDR3 region is CASSRMGGQGFCAEAFF. In DNA form, the CDR3 reads TGTGCCAGCAGCCGAATGGGGGGACAGGGTTTCTGCGCTGAAGCTTTCTTT.

As to this clonotype: At one of its ends the junction is not consistent with the germline gene, which may arise from a read error. This CDR3 is CASSLDWDYTYEQYF. Written as DNA, the CDR3 is TGCGCCAGCAGCTTAGACTGGGACTACACCTATGAGCAGTACTTC. This sequence joins TRBV11-2 and TRBJ2-7, with 7 bases lining up with TRBD2. This CDR3 has 15 amino acids. CDR1 is SGHAT, CDR2 FQNNGV, per germline.

J is TRBJ2-1 and V is TRBV11-2, with TRBD2 matching 8 bases. The germline V gene encodes CDR1 SGHAT and CDR2 FQNNGV. This CDR3 region has 12 residues. The CDR3 nucleotides read TGTGTCGGGGGGGGGGTATACAATGAGCAGTTCTTC. It specifies CVGGGVYNEQFF. Complete variable domain (other parts from reference TRBV11-2 and TRBJ2-1): EAGVAQSPRYKIIEKRQSVAFWCNPISGHATLYWYQQILGQGPKLLIQFQNNGVVDDSQLPKDRFSAERLKGVDSTLKIQPAKLEDSAVYLCVGGGVYNEQFFGPGTRLTVL.

This chain joins TRBV6-6 and TRBJ1-5; 8 bases agree with TRBD1. This CDR3 has 17 amino acids. V lost 4 bases to trimming and J lost 0 bases; unmatched junction nucleotides: 8. Germline lookup yields CDR1 MNHNY and CDR2 SVGAGI (reference sequence). The CDR3: CASSCPRTGNSNQPQHF. The DNA for the CDR3 is TGTGCCAGCAGTTGCCCCAGGACAGGGAATAGCAATCAGCCCCAGCATTTT.

A remark on this clonotype: The junction departs from germline at one end; a sequencing error may be responsible. The genes are TRBV11-2 and TRBJ2-1, with D perhaps being TRBD1 or TRBD2 (6 bases each). The CDR3 has 17 residues. The V gene's germline CDR1 is SGHAT and CDR2 FQNNGV. CDR3 loop: CGSITSGARSSYNEQFF. For the CDR3, the DNA is TGTGGCAGCATAACGTCGGGGGCGCGGAGCTCCTACAATGAGCAGTTCTTC.

This clonotype was detected once. This chain uses TRBV4-1 with TRBJ2-1; 11 positions match TRBD2. The germline CDR1 and CDR2 sequences are MGHRA and YSYEKL. This CDR3 region has 17 residues. The CDR3 protein is CGSNQKVLAGGLSEQFF. The CDR3 nucleotides read TGCGGTAGCAACCAAAAAGTATTAGCGGGAGGGTTGAGTGAGCAGTTCTTC.

As concerns this clonotype: The junction does not match germline at one end; this may be a read error. V usage is TRBV28 and J usage is TRBJ2-6; D is tentatively TRBD1 or TRBD2 (5 bases each). The CDR3 is made up of 15 amino acids. Per the germline V gene, CDR1 is MDHEN and CDR2 is SYDVKM. DNA for the CDR3: TGTGTCAGCGGTTCGCTCTCCGCTGGGGCCAACGTCCTGACATTC. This translates into CVSGSLSAGANVLTF. Together with reference TRBV28 and TRBJ2-6, the CDR3 gives the full variable domain: DVKVTQSSRYLVKRTGEKVFLECVQDMDHENMFWYRQDPGLGLRLIYFSYDVKMKEKGDIPEGYSVSREKKERFSLILESASTNQTSMYLCVSGSLSAGANVLTFGAGSRLTVL.

Remarks on this clonotype: Sequence at one end of the junction differs from germline and may be a read error. The rearrangement links TRBV12-3 or TRBV12-4 to TRBJ2-5, with D possibly matching TRBD2 (6 bases). The CDR3 runs to 15 residues. The CDR3 bases are TGTGCCAGCAGTCCCCACGGGGGTCCAAAAGAGACCGAGTACTTC. It specifies CASSPHGGPKETEYF.

The chain combines TRBV4-1 with TRBJ2-3; D might be TRBD2 (6 bases). This CDR3 has 15 residues. CDR1 and CDR2 (germline): MGHRA, YSYEKL. V was cut by 3 bases and J by 10 bases, with 20 bases left in between. The CDR3 sequence: CASSQIPSASDAQYF. CDR3 bases: TGCGCCAGCAGCCAGATCCCTAGCGCGAGTGATGCGCAGTATTTT.

This clonotype was detected only once. The J gene is TRBJ1-1, the V gene TRBV5-5; no reliable D call. Germline V lookup: CDR1 SGHKS, CDR2 YYEKEE (reference sequence). This CDR3 comprises 14 residues. V dropped 0 bases and J dropped 2 bases, with 8 bases sitting between them. CDR3 nucleotides: TGTGCCAGCAGCTTGGTCACAGAAAACACTGAAGCTTTCTTT. This gives the protein CASSLVTENTEAFF.

Of note for this clonotype: The conserved final phenylalanine or tryptophan is absent from the CDR3, which likely points to a read error. The chain carries TRBV6-2 or TRBV6-3 and TRBJ2-3; possible D gene TRBD2, 6 bases. Trimming removed 5 bases from V and 4 bases from J, with 13 bases in between. CDR1 MNHEY and CDR2 SVGEGT come from the germline V gene. The CDR3 is 14 amino acids. In nucleotides, the CDR3 is TGTGCCAGCAGTCCGGAGGGGTTCGCAGATACGCAGTATTCT. It encodes CASSPEGFADTQYS.

For this clonotype: A read error may explain this, as a much larger clone is one base away. The chain joins TRBV29-1 to TRBJ1-1; no clear D. Trimming removed 4 bases at V and 7 bases at J, with 13 bases between. Germline CDR1 and CDR2: SQVTM and ANQGSEA. This CDR3 spans 12 amino acids. The CDR3 region is CSVGRVGIEAFF. The DNA for the CDR3 is TGCAGCGTTGGGAGGGTTGGCATTGAAGCTTTCTTT. Supplemented by reference TRBV29-1 and TRBJ1-1, the full variable domain reads SAVISQKPSRDICQRGTSLTIQCQVDSQVTMMFWYRQQPGQSLTLIATANQGSEATYESGFVIDKFPISRPNLTFSTLTVSNMSPEDSSIYLCSVGRVGIEAFFGQGTRLTVV.

CDR3 sequence: CASSHGWGNYNEQFF. CDR3 DNA: TGTGCCAGCAGTCATGGCTGGGGGAACTACAATGAGCAGTTCTTC. V and J are TRBV12-3 or TRBV12-4 and TRBJ2-1; tentatively, D is TRBD1 or TRBD2 (5 bases each). The CDR3 covers 15 residues. Between the trimmed V and J ends, which lost 5 bases and 3 bases, there was a span of 14 bases.

Points on this clonotype: It is likely a read error, because the conserved phenylalanine at the end of the CDR3 is missing. The rearrangement uses TRBV11-2 and TRBJ2-1, with D maybe TRBD2 (5 bases). CDR3 length equals 16 residues. Germline V CDR1 and CDR2: SGHAT, FQNNGV. CDR3 DNA: TGTGTCAGCAGCTTGGATATCGGGCTAGCCATGGGTGAGCAGTTCTTA. It yields the protein CVSSLDIGLAMGEQFL.